These 20 T cell receptor beta chains were sequenced from one sample in a study of blood T cell repertoires in COVID-19. Measured with immunoSEQ multiplex PCR; TCRdb has only the in-frame clones, and not every one. The sample contains more than 200,000 clones, approximately 86% of which appear only once. The sequenced material came from peripheral blood. All receptors derive from a man aged 25-40 years with active or convalescent COVID-19.

This chain connects TRBV4-2 to TRBJ2-2; 13 bases agree with TRBD2. Per the germline V gene, CDR1 is LGHNA and CDR2 is YNFKEQ. The CDR3 has 20 residues. Trimming took 4 bases from V and 1 from J; bases not matched to a gene: 12. In nucleotides, the CDR3 is TGTGCCAGCAGCCGAGAACTAGCGGGGGGGCAGGATGGGAACACCGGGGAGCTGTTTTTT. Residues: CASSRELAGGQDGNTGELFF.

The chain couples TRBV5-1 to TRBJ2-3, with 14 bases matching TRBD2. Germline CDR1 is SGHRS and CDR2 is YFSETQ. This CDR3 has 16 residues. Unmatched junction bases numbered 9, after V lost 3 bases and J lost 9 bases. The CDR3 DNA reads TGCGCCAGCAGCTCGGGACTAGCGGGGGCCCGGGAAACGCAGTATTTT. As protein: CASSSGLAGARETQYF.

The V call is TRBV5-6, the J call TRBJ2-2, with 9 bases fitting TRBD1. The CDR3 is 17 amino acids. Germline CDR1 is SGHDT and CDR2 is YYEEEE. After removal of 2 bases from V and 6 bases from J, the junction contained 11 bases not matched to a gene. The CDR3 here is CASSFWTGARSAGELFF. CDR3 nucleotide sequence: TGTGCCAGCAGCTTCTGGACAGGGGCGCGTAGCGCCGGGGAGCTGTTTTTT.

The V and J genes are TRBV4-2 and TRBJ1-4, with D maybe TRBD1 (5 bases). Germline V gene sequence: CDR1 LGHNA, CDR2 YNFKEQ. The CDR3 has 14 residues. The V gene lost 1 base and the J gene lost 8 bases, with 11 bases spanning the gap. The CDR3 DNA is TGTGCCAGCAGCCAAGGGAGGGGAGGGGAAAAACTGTTTTTT. This codes for CASSQGRGGEKLFF.

The chain couples TRBV6-6 to TRBJ2-7; 8 bases align to TRBD1. Germline V CDR1 and CDR2: MNHNY, SVGAGI (reference sequence). V shed 0 bases, J shed 4 bases, and the junction held 5 bases outside the gene matches. This CDR3 is built from 15 residues. The CDR3 is CASSYSTGEAYEQYF. DNA for the CDR3: TGTGCCAGCAGTTACTCGACAGGGGAGGCGTACGAGCAGTACTTC.

The chain links TRBV27 to TRBJ1-1; D is unresolved. Looked up from germline, CDR1 is MNHEY and CDR2 is SMNVEV (reference sequence). This CDR3 contains 14 residues. V lost 5 bases and J lost 0, with 10 bases in between. CDR3 residues: CASSPAGLNTEAFF. The DNA of the CDR3 is TGTGCCAGCAGTCCCGCTGGGCTGAACACTGAAGCTTTCTTT.

The chain is built from TRBV5-1 and TRBJ1-4; 10 bases line up with TRBD1. The CDR3 runs to 15 residues. Germline loops: CDR1 SGHRS, CDR2 YFSETQ. J gave up 8 bases and V 4 bases, and 8 bases lay outside the gene matches. The CDR3 region is CASSPAGTGDEKLFF. In nucleotides, the CDR3 is TGCGCCAGCAGCCCAGCCGGGACAGGGGACGAAAAACTGTTTTTT.

The V call is TRBV29-1, the J call TRBJ2-5; the match to TRBD1 covers 7 bases. The CDR3 has 14 residues. The J segment lost 5 bases and the V segment lost 4 bases, leaving 10 bases of the junction unmatched. Germline assignment: CDR1 SQVTM and CDR2 ANQGSEA. Written as DNA, the CDR3 is TGCAGCGTTGCCCCGCAGGGGGTGGGGGAGACCCAGTACTTC. It specifies CSVAPQGVGETQYF.

CDR3 DNA: TGTGCCAGCAGCTGGGGGCTGAATTCACCCCTCCACTTT. Protein: CASSWGLNSPLHF. The rearrangement joins TRBV5-6 to TRBJ1-6; D is possibly TRBD1 (6 bases). There are 13 residues in the CDR3. CDR1 and CDR2 from the germline V gene are SGHDT and YYEEEE. Trimming took 3 bases from V and 7 from J, leaving 8 bases between them.

The gene calls are TRBV6-5 and TRBJ1-3; D unclear. V gave up 6 bases and J gave up 1 base, with 13 bases separating them. The CDR3 is 15 amino acids. The germline V gene encodes CDR1 MNHEY and CDR2 SVGAGI. CDR3 coding DNA: TGTGCCAGCAGCGGAGGAGGGATGTCTGGAAACACCATATATTTT. Translated, it gives CASSGGGMSGNTIYF.

The chain joins TRBV10-1 to TRBJ2-2; D uncertain. Germline V gene lookup returns CDR1 WNHNN and CDR2 SYGVQD (reference sequence). The V end was cut by 3 bases, the J end by 7 bases, with 6 bases between. This CDR3 is 12 amino acids long. The CDR3 DNA sequence: TGCGCCAGCAGTGAACTTGGCGGGGAGCTGTTTTTT. As protein: CASSELGGELFF.

This clone was found once. V is TRBV7-8 and J is TRBJ1-3; the D is unclear. This CDR3 has 13 amino acids. The germline CDR1 and CDR2 sequences are SGHVS and FQNEAQ. V lost 5 bases and J lost 4, with 9 bases in between. CDR3 in amino acids: CASSPTQGNTIYF. Here the CDR3 DNA reads TGTGCCAGCAGCCCTACACAGGGAAACACCATATATTTT.

J is TRBJ2-1 and V is TRBV7-8; the match to TRBD2 covers 14 bases. V lost 1 base to trimming and J lost 0 bases; unmatched junction nucleotides: 2. The CDR3 is made up of 18 amino acids. Germline CDR1 reads SGHVS; CDR2 reads FQNEAQ. CDR3 bases: TGTGCCAGCAGCTTAGGGACTAGCGGGGGGCTCTCCTACAATGAGCAGTTCTTC. Translation gives CASSLGTSGGLSYNEQFF.

The J gene is TRBJ2-2, the V gene TRBV10-3; 12 bases line up with TRBD2. The trim removed 8 bases at V and 0 bases at J, leaving 4 bases unmatched. Germline CDR1 is ENHRY and CDR2 is SYGVKD. This CDR3 contains 16 residues. The DNA of the CDR3 is TGTGCCATCGGACTAGCGGGGAATGCGAACACCGGGGAGCTGTTTTTT. The encoded protein is CAIGLAGNANTGELFF.

This sequence joins TRBV7-9 and TRBJ1-1, with 8 nucleotides matching TRBD1. CDR1 and CDR2 from the germline V gene are SEHNR and FQNEAQ (reference sequence). This CDR3 has 14 amino acids. V gave up 5 bases and J gave up 5 bases; unmatched junction bases: 7. In DNA, the CDR3 is TGTGCCAGCAGCCCAGGACAGGGTATTACTGAAGCTTTCTTT. It encodes CASSPGQGITEAFF.

This rearrangement joins TRBV29-1 to TRBJ1-1, with unresolved D. V was shortened by 4 bases and J by 0 bases, with 15 bases between the two germline ends. Germline CDR1 is SQVTM and CDR2 is ANQGSEA. The CDR3 length is 15 residues. This CDR3 reads CSVVEPLTMNTEAFF. CDR3 nucleotide sequence: TGCAGCGTTGTGGAGCCGTTGACCATGAACACTGAAGCTTTCTTT.

V and J are TRBV10-3 and TRBJ1-1; D gene uncertain. Deletions cut 0 bases from V and 5 bases from J, with 10 bases between. Germline lookup yields CDR1 ENHRY and CDR2 SYGVKD. CDR3 size: 14 residues. CDR3 sequence (DNA): TGTGCCATCAGTGAGTCCGAGAGGATTACTGAAGCTTTCTTT. Translation: CAISESERITEAFF.

The chain combines TRBV5-1 with TRBJ2-5, with a tentative D call TRBD1 (5 bases). In germline, CDR1 is SGHRS, CDR2 YFSETQ. The CDR3 spans 14 residues. Trimming cost V 0 bases and J 2 bases, with 8 bases left between them. CDR3 loop: CASSLGQKQETQYF. CDR3 sequence (DNA): TGCGCCAGCAGCTTGGGACAGAAACAAGAGACCCAGTACTTC. The whole variable domain, filled in from reference TRBV5-1 and TRBJ2-5, reads KAGVTQTPRYLIKTRGQQVTLSCSPISGHRSVSWYQQTPGQGLQFLFEYFSETQRNKGNFPGRFSGRQFSNSRSEMNVSTLELGDSALYLCASSLGQKQETQYFGPGTRLLVL.

V and J are TRBV12-3 or TRBV12-4 and TRBJ2-2, with unresolved D. CDR3 length: 13 residues. Trimming took off 11 bases at V and 6 bases at J, with 16 bases between the two ends. CDR3 in DNA: TGTGCCTCCAAAAGTTCAGGCCCCGGGGAGCTGTTTTTT. It codes for CASKSSGPGELFF.

This rearrangement joins TRBV6-2 or TRBV6-3 to TRBJ1-4, with TRBD1 matching 9 bases. After removal of 5 bases from V and 6 bases from J, the junction contained 4 bases not matched to a gene. The CDR3 is made up of 14 amino acids. CDR1 and CDR2 (germline): MNHEY, SVGEGT. DNA for the CDR3: TGTGCCAGCAGTCAACAGGGGGCCTATGAAAAACTGTTTTTT. Protein product: CASSQQGAYEKLFF.